These 20 T cell receptor beta chains were sequenced from one sample in a study of circulating and synovial CD4+ cells in juvenile arthritis. Libraries were prepared by immunoSEQ multiplex PCR; TCRdb keeps only in-frame clonotypes and omits some of them. Of 15,000 or so clones listed, around 91% are singletons. Sequencing was performed on CD4+ T cells from blood. These receptors were taken from a human donor with juvenile idiopathic arthritis.

About this clone itself: One end of the junction fails to match germline, which may point to a read error. The chain combines TRBV6-5 with TRBJ1-6; 7 bases agree with TRBD1. The CDR3 runs to 16 residues. Germline V lookup: CDR1 MNHEY, CDR2 SVGAGI. DNA for the CDR3: TGTGCCAGCAGTTACGCATCGACAGGGAATAATTCCCCCCTCCACTTT. This translates into CASSYASTGNNSPLHF.

This clone was observed once. V usage is TRBV5-1 and J usage is TRBJ2-5, with a weak D call TRBD2 (6 bases). The length of the CDR3 is 13 residues. Germline V lookup: CDR1 SGHRS, CDR2 YFSETQ. The V end was cut by 0 bases, the J end by 5 bases, with 8 bases between. The CDR3 DNA is TGCGCCAGCAGCTTGGAGGGGAGGGAGACCCAGTACTTC. Its translation is CASSLEGRETQYF.

This sequence joins TRBV7-3 and TRBJ2-1, with TRBD2 matching 8 bases. Per the germline V gene, CDR1 is SGHTA and CDR2 is FQGTGA. Unmatched junction bases numbered 7, after V lost 5 bases and J lost 1 base. The CDR3 length is 16 residues. CDR3 DNA: TGTGCCAGCAGCCCCTATAGCGGGAATTCCTACAATGAGCAGTTCTTC. Translating gives CASSPYSGNSYNEQFF.

The chain uses TRBV18 and TRBJ2-1, with TRBD2 identical over 10 bases. Looked up from germline, CDR1 is KGHSH and CDR2 is LQKENI. Trimming cost V 2 bases and J 7 bases; bases outside gene matches: 5. The CDR3 contains 15 residues. The CDR3 reads CASSPYASGSNEQFF. The CDR3 nucleotides read TGTGCCAGCTCACCATACGCTAGCGGGAGTAATGAGCAGTTCTTC. Variable domain in full (rest from reference TRBV18 and TRBJ2-1): NAGVMQNPRHLVRRRGQEARLRCSPMKGHSHVYWYRQLPEEGLKFMVYLQKENIIDESGMPKERFSAEFPKEGPSILRIQQVVRGDSAAYFCASSPYASGSNEQFFGPGTRLTVL.

The chain couples TRBV7-9 to TRBJ1-4; 8 nucleotides agree with TRBD1. This CDR3 is built from 16 residues. In germline, CDR1 is SEHNR, CDR2 FQNEAQ (reference sequence). Trimming cost V 4 bases and J 8 bases; bases outside gene matches: 12. The CDR3 DNA follows: TGTGCCAGCAGCTCGAGATGGGGACAGGAGGGGGAAAAACTGTTTTTT. Translated, it gives CASSSRWGQEGEKLFF. Full variable domain (remainder filled in from reference TRBV7-9 and TRBJ1-4): DTGVSQNPRHKITKRGQNVTFRCDPISEHNRLYWYRQTLGQGPEFLTYFQNEAQLEKSRLLSDRFSAERPKGSFSTLEIQRTEQGDSAMYLCASSSRWGQEGEKLFFGSGTQLSVL.

The chain has TRBV6-5 and TRBJ2-3; 11 positions agree with TRBD1. Germline CDR1 MNHEY, CDR2 SVGAGI. With 0 bases clipped from V and 2 bases from J, the junction kept 1 base outside the gene matches. This CDR3 spans 16 amino acids. The CDR3 bases are TGTGCCAGCAGTTACTCGGGACAGGGGGACACAGATACGCAGTATTTT. Translation: CASSYSGQGDTDTQYF.

This chain joins TRBV27 and TRBJ2-5; the D is unclear. Looked up from germline, CDR1 is MNHEY and CDR2 is SMNVEV (reference sequence). This CDR3 comprises 14 residues. V shed 0 bases and J shed 5 bases, with 10 bases lying between them. The CDR3 bases are TGTGCCAGCAGTTTATCGACACAAAAGGAGACCCAGTACTTC. This translates into CASSLSTQKETQYF.

This chain joins TRBV10-3 and TRBJ2-2; 9 bases are a match to TRBD1. CDR3 size: 16 residues. Germline V gene lookup returns CDR1 ENHRY and CDR2 SYGVKD. V lost 5 bases to trimming and J lost 2 bases; unmatched junction nucleotides: 6. For the CDR3, the DNA is TGTGCCATCAGTCGAGGGGGACAGGGCAACACCGGGGAGCTGTTTTTT. It yields the protein CAISRGGQGNTGELFF.

The V and J genes are TRBV5-1 and TRBJ1-2; D ambiguous. The CDR3 is 14 amino acids. CDR1 is SGHRS and CDR2 is YFSETQ in the germline V gene. With 4 bases removed from V and 2 bases from J, the gap between germline ends came to 12 bases. This CDR3 reads CASSKNPGNYGYTF. The DNA of the CDR3 is TGCGCCAGCAGCAAGAACCCGGGGAACTATGGCTACACCTTC.

The V gene is TRBV5-6, the J gene TRBJ1-1; 7 positions match TRBD1. Per the germline V gene, CDR1 is SGHDT and CDR2 is YYEEEE. Trimming at V came to 4 bases and at J to 1 base, leaving 7 bases not matched to a gene. This CDR3 comprises 15 residues. CDR3 protein: CASSPRTGKNTEAFF. The CDR3 coding sequence is TGTGCCAGCAGCCCCAGGACAGGCAAGAACACTGAAGCTTTCTTT.

The chain links TRBV6-5 to TRBJ1-2, with D unclear. Germline values: CDR1 MNHEY, CDR2 SVGAGI. The CDR3 totals 12 residues. The V and J ends lost 2 bases and 8 bases respectively, with 9 bases between them. CDR3 region: CASSYRGLGYTF. The CDR3 DNA follows: TGTGCCAGCAGTTACAGAGGATTGGGCTACACCTTC.

The CDR3 DNA is TGTGCCAGCAGCCAAGAATTCAAGGGACAGGGAAACTCTGGGGCCAACGTCCTGACTTTC. Translating gives CASSQEFKGQGNSGANVLTF. The V gene is TRBV4-2, the J gene TRBJ2-6, with 9 bases lining up with TRBD1. V was clipped by 0 bases and J by 0 bases; unmatched bases: 9. The CDR3 spans 20 residues. Germline CDR1 reads LGHNA; CDR2 reads YNFKEQ.

V usage is TRBV14 and J usage is TRBJ1-5; 8 bases are shared with TRBD1. From germline, CDR1 is SGHDN and CDR2 FVKESK. This CDR3 is 20 amino acids long. V was clipped by 4 bases and J by 0 bases; unmatched bases: 17. The CDR3 region has the DNA TGTGCCAGCAGCCCAGAACCGGGACAGGTGGGCCCTCATAGCAATCAGCCCCAGCATTTT. This gives the protein CASSPEPGQVGPHSNQPQHF.

The chain couples TRBV7-2 to TRBJ1-1, with 9 bases lining up with TRBD1. This CDR3 contains 14 residues. Germline values: CDR1 SGHTA, CDR2 FQGNSA. The V gene end was trimmed by 3 bases and the J gene end by 3 bases; junction bases not matched to a gene: 2. CDR3 nucleotide sequence: TGTGCCAGCAGCTTTGACAGGGGGGACACTGAAGCTTTCTTT. Translated, it gives CASSFDRGDTEAFF.

The chain employs TRBV7-2 and TRBJ2-1, with 8 bases identical to TRBD2. Unmatched junction bases numbered 18, after V lost 5 bases and J lost 15 bases. CDR1 is SGHTA and CDR2 is FQGNSA in the germline V gene. The CDR3 runs 15 residues. The CDR3 loop is CASSTSPPGLGASFF. In nucleotides, the CDR3 is TGTGCCAGCAGCACTAGCCCTCCGGGACTAGGTGCGTCGTTCTTC.

This clone was recorded once. The V call is TRBV5-4, the J call TRBJ1-2; D ambiguous. Germline loops: CDR1 SGHNT, CDR2 YYREEE (reference sequence). V was shortened by 1 base and J by 4 bases, with 5 bases between the two germline ends. The CDR3 runs to 12 residues. CDR3 nucleotide sequence: TGTGCCAGCAGCTTGCACGGCTATGGCTACACCTTC. This gives the protein CASSLHGYGYTF.

J is TRBJ2-3 and V is TRBV19; no firm D call. Germline V gene sequence: CDR1 LNHDA, CDR2 SQIVND (reference sequence). The CDR3 extends over 14 amino acids. V gave up 6 bases and J gave up 1 base, with 11 bases separating them. The CDR3 protein is CASSTPAGTDTQYF. CDR3 in DNA: TGTGCCAGTAGCACCCCGGCGGGCACAGATACGCAGTATTTT.

The genes are TRBV6-5 and TRBJ2-3; D may be TRBD1 (5 bases). Deletions cut 6 bases from V and 4 bases from J, with 17 bases between. Germline CDR1 and CDR2: MNHEY and SVGAGI. The length of the CDR3 is 15 residues. CDR3 in DNA: TGTGCCAGCAGAGGGTCTAGTCTAGGGGCAGATACGCAGTATTTT. Protein product: CASRGSSLGADTQYF.

V and J are TRBV5-1 and TRBJ1-2; weak D call: TRBD1 (6 bases). Trimming took off 4 bases at V and 8 bases at J, with 18 bases between the two ends. CDR3 length equals 14 residues. The germline V gene has CDR1 SGHRS and CDR2 YFSETQ. Here the CDR3 DNA reads TGCGCCAGCAGCCGAATTACAGGGCCCGACGGCTACACCTTC. It codes for CASSRITGPDGYTF. Drawing the rest from reference TRBV5-1 and TRBJ1-2, the complete variable domain is KAGVTQTPRYLIKTRGQQVTLSCSPISGHRSVSWYQQTPGQGLQFLFEYFSETQRNKGNFPGRFSGRQFSNSRSEMNVSTLELGDSALYLCASSRITGPDGYTFGSGTRLTVV.

The table lists this clone with a few counts. The chain recombines TRBV19 with TRBJ2-2, with 9 bases lining up with TRBD1. Germline loops: CDR1 LNHDA, CDR2 SQIVND (reference sequence). Germline trimming cut 10 bases from V and 5 bases from J; bases unmatched to any gene: 8. The CDR3 runs 14 residues. CDR3 region: CATLWGQGTGELFF. The DNA for the CDR3 is TGTGCCACCCTTTGGGGACAGGGAACCGGGGAGCTGTTTTTT.